This T cell receptor (beta chain) appears in the sequencing data of a study of blood T cell repertoires in COVID-19. The CDR3 contains 15 residues. Between the trimmed V and J ends, which lost 2 bases and 0 bases, there was a span of 8 bases. CDR1 is SEHNR, CDR2 FQNEAQ, per germline (reference sequence). Patients of the Seattle cohort, enrolled during active infection, were followed longitudinally. Libraries were prepared by immunoSEQ multiplex PCR; TCRdb keeps only in-frame clonotypes and omits some of them. This table has roughly 290,000 clones, about 86% appearing once. The V gene is TRBV7-9, the J gene TRBJ2-4; the D is unclear. The clonotype was recovered from a person between 65 and 80 years old with COVID-19, enrolled during active disease. The sample comprised peripheral blood. The CDR3 spells CASSLNSLAKNIQYF. As DNA, the CDR3 is TGTGCCAGCAGCTTAAACAGCTTAGCCAAAAACATTCAGTACTTC.